Listed here are 31 T cell receptor beta chains from one sample, sequenced in a study of cytomegalovirus exposure and HLA in healthy donors. The PCR used 60 Vbeta and 13 Jbeta primers. Measured with immunoSEQ multiplex PCR; TCRdb has only the in-frame clones, and not every one. Of more than 85,000 clones in the sample, 80% to 90% were seen once. Specimen: PBMCs. These receptors all come from a woman under 30 in good health and CMV-seronegative.

The chain joins TRBV4-3 to TRBJ2-3; tentative D call: TRBD1 (5 bases). V lost 4 bases, J lost 3 bases, and 20 bases lay in between. This CDR3 has 17 amino acids. Germline CDR1 is LGHNA and CDR2 is YSLEER. The CDR3 protein is CASSPSAGRGWTDTQYF. CDR3 DNA: TGCGCCAGCAGCCCCTCGGCCGGTAGGGGATGGACAGATACGCAGTATTTT.

The chain has TRBV5-5 and TRBJ2-3; D possibly corresponds to TRBD1 (6 bases). Between the trimmed V and J ends, which lost 0 bases and 6 bases, there was a span of 14 bases. Germline V gene data show CDR1 as SGHKS and CDR2 as YYEKEE (reference sequence). The CDR3 is 15 residues long. The CDR3 protein is CASSLGRGRIDTQYF. CDR3 bases: TGTGCCAGCAGCTTGGGCAGGGGACGTATCGATACGCAGTATTTT.

The J gene is TRBJ1-1, the V gene TRBV7-9; 7 bases are shared with TRBD1. Trimming at V came to 4 bases and at J to 7 bases, leaving 15 bases not matched to a gene. The CDR3 loop spans 16 amino acids. Germline loops: CDR1 SEHNR, CDR2 FQNEAQ (reference sequence). CDR3 coding DNA: TGTGCCAGCAGCTCTCCTGGGACAGAAGTTTCCAATGAAGCTTTCTTT. Amino acid sequence: CASSSPGTEVSNEAFF.

The V call is TRBV5-4, the J call TRBJ2-5; 9 bases match TRBD1. Germline V lookup: CDR1 SGHNT, CDR2 YYREEE (reference sequence). Germline trimming cut 3 bases from V and 5 bases from J; bases unmatched to any gene: 5. This CDR3 is built from 14 residues. The CDR3 region is CASSSGQGLETQYF. The CDR3 DNA sequence: TGTGCCAGCAGCTCGGGACAGGGTCTGGAGACCCAGTACTTC.

The rearrangement uses TRBV25-1 and TRBJ1-6; no clear D. Germline V gene lookup returns CDR1 MGHDK and CDR2 SYGVNS. The CDR3 runs to 16 residues. V shed 2 bases and J shed 6 bases, with 14 bases lying between them. CDR3 coding DNA: TGTGCCAGCAGTGAAGGAGGCCCAGGCCGTAATTCACCCCTCCACTTT. It yields the protein CASSEGGPGRNSPLHF. Combining the CDR3 with reference TRBV25-1 and TRBJ1-6 gives the whole variable domain EADIYQTPRYLVIGTGKKITLECSQTMGHDKMYWYQQDPGMELHLIHYSYGVNSTEKGDLSSESTVSRIRTEHFPLTLESARPSHTSQYLCASSEGGPGRNSPLHFGNGTRLTVT.

The gene calls are TRBV30 and TRBJ1-2; D may be TRBD1 (5 bases). CDR1 and CDR2 from the germline V gene are GTSNPN and SVGIG (reference sequence). The CDR3 contains 14 residues. Trimming left V 5 bases short and J 6 bases short, with 19 bases between. The CDR3 bases are TGTGCCTGGGCCTGGGACTCCTTTGGAAATGGCTACACCTTC. Residues: CAWAWDSFGNGYTF.

This CDR3 is CASSSPGPRGDTQYF. The CDR3 coding sequence is TGTGCCAGCAGCTCCCCCGGGCCCCGCGGGGATACGCAGTATTTT. J is TRBJ2-3 and V is TRBV7-2; TRBD2 might be the D (5 bases). V shed 4 bases and J shed 6 bases, with 17 bases lying between them. Germline values: CDR1 SGHTA, CDR2 FQGNSA. The CDR3 contains 15 residues.

This chain connects TRBV19 to TRBJ2-1, with D maybe TRBD2 (6 bases). The germline CDR1 and CDR2 sequences are LNHDA and SQIVND (reference sequence). This CDR3 is built from 14 residues. Deletions cut 1 base from V and 6 bases from J, with 10 bases between. The CDR3 sequence is CASSIGDFPNEQFF. The CDR3 nucleotides read TGTGCCAGTAGTATAGGGGACTTCCCCAATGAGCAGTTCTTC.

The chain employs TRBV5-4 and TRBJ1-5; possible D gene TRBD1, 6 bases. There are 14 residues in the CDR3. V dropped 0 bases and J dropped 7 bases, with 11 bases sitting between them. Germline CDR1 reads SGHNT; CDR2 reads YYREEE (reference sequence). The CDR3 DNA is TGTGCCAGCAGCTTGGACGGGGGGCGCCAGCCCCAGCATTTT. Translation: CASSLDGGRQPQHF.

The gene calls are TRBV30 and TRBJ2-4; 7 bases line up with TRBD1. V lost 3 bases and J lost 0; bases outside the gene matches: 2. The CDR3 is 14 amino acids. Germline V gives CDR1 GTSNPN, CDR2 SVGIG (reference sequence). DNA of the CDR3: TGTGCCTGGAGCCGGGACAGAGCCAAAAACATTCAGTACTTC. Translation gives CAWSRDRAKNIQYF.

The genes are TRBV4-1 and TRBJ2-7; D is unclear. This CDR3 is built from 18 residues. Germline V gene sequence: CDR1 MGHRA, CDR2 YSYEKL. V dropped 1 base and J dropped 0 bases, with 19 bases sitting between them. The CDR3 coding sequence is TGCGCCAGCAGCCAAGCAATCGGGTCCCTATCACGCTCCTACGAGCAGTACTTC. Encoded protein: CASSQAIGSLSRSYEQYF.

The chain has TRBV29-1 and TRBJ1-1; D is unclear. Germline CDR1 is SQVTM and CDR2 is ANQGSEA. The CDR3 extends over 11 amino acids. The V end lost 4 bases, the J end lost 3 bases, and 6 bases lay between the germline ends. The DNA for the CDR3 is TGCAGCGTTGGGGAGGACACTGAAGCTTTCTTT. Translated: CSVGEDTEAFF.

The J gene is TRBJ2-5, the V gene TRBV4-1; 9 bases fit TRBD1. Germline V gives CDR1 MGHRA, CDR2 YSYEKL. The CDR3 extends over 15 amino acids. V gave up 3 bases and J gave up 1 base; unmatched junction bases: 3. CDR3 sequence: CASSQGTGSQETQYF. The CDR3 bases are TGCGCCAGCAGCCAGGGGACAGGGTCCCAAGAGACCCAGTACTTC.

The chain couples TRBV5-1 to TRBJ1-1; a weak D match, TRBD1 (6 bases). The CDR3 has 13 residues. V was clipped by 2 bases and J by 4 bases, with 9 bases between them. The germline gives CDR1 SGHRS, CDR2 YFSETQ. The CDR3 DNA reads as TGCGCCAGCAGCTTCGGCAGGGGCACTGAAGCTTTCTTT. Its protein product is CASSFGRGTEAFF.

The chain carries TRBV27 and TRBJ2-3, with 7 bases matching TRBD2. Trimming removed 6 bases from V and 4 bases from J; junction bases left unmatched: 7. CDR3 length equals 14 residues. Germline CDR1 and CDR2: MNHEY and SMNVEV (reference sequence). CDR3 DNA sequence: TGTGCCAGCAGCCCCGTAACTAGCGCAGATACGCAGTATTTT. Translated: CASSPVTSADTQYF.

The chain uses TRBV18 and TRBJ1-2; perhaps TRBD1 as D (6 bases). V was trimmed by 2 bases and J by 4 bases, leaving 14 bases between them. The CDR3 is 15 residues long. Per germline, CDR1 KGHSH and CDR2 LQKENI. CDR3 region: CASSPSTGTGYGYTF. DNA for the CDR3: TGTGCCAGCTCACCAAGTACAGGGACGGGCTATGGCTACACCTTC.

The chain uses TRBV4-1 and TRBJ1-1; D perhaps matches TRBD1 (6 bases). The germline CDR1 and CDR2 sequences are MGHRA and YSYEKL. The V gene lost 4 bases and the J gene lost 5 bases, with 17 bases spanning the gap. CDR3 length equals 15 residues. The CDR3 DNA sequence: TGCGCCAGCAGCCCCGAAGGCAGGGGCGCGACTGAAGCTTTCTTT. This encodes CASSPEGRGATEAFF.

The chain has TRBV27 and TRBJ1-4, with 9 positions matching TRBD1. This CDR3 spans 15 amino acids. From germline, CDR1 is MNHEY and CDR2 SMNVEV (reference sequence). V dropped 5 bases and J dropped 6; count of bases not matched to a gene: 7. The DNA of the CDR3 is TGTGCCAGCAGTCGGGTAGGGACAGGGCATGAAAAACTGTTTTTT. It encodes CASSRVGTGHEKLFF.

Note on this clone: A junction boundary mismatches the germline segment, possibly from a read error. The chain joins TRBV4-1 to TRBJ2-2; TRBD2 might be the D (6 bases). CDR1 is MGHRA, CDR2 YSYEKL, per germline. The length of the CDR3 is 15 residues. The CDR3 coding sequence is TGCGCCAGCAGCCCTAGGGACTGGAACACCGGGGAGCTGTCTTTT. It yields the protein CASSPRDWNTGELSF.

The gene calls are TRBV30 and TRBJ2-2; 11 bases match TRBD2. The CDR3 runs 16 residues. With V trimmed by 1 base and J by 4 bases, 5 bases remained unmatched. CDR1 is GTSNPN, CDR2 SVGIG, per germline (reference sequence). CDR3 protein: CAWSGGLAGGTGELFF. As DNA, the CDR3 is TGTGCCTGGAGTGGGGGGCTAGCGGGGGGCACCGGGGAGCTGTTTTTT. The variable domain in full, completed from reference TRBV30 and TRBJ2-2, reads SQTIHQWPATLVQPVGSPLSLECTVEGTSNPNLYWYRQAAGRGLQLLFYSVGIGQISSEVPQNLSASRPQDRQFILSSKKLLLSDSGFYLCAWSGGLAGGTGELFFGEGSRLTVL.

This sequence joins TRBV18 and TRBJ2-7; TRBD1 agrees at 10 bases. Per the germline V gene, CDR1 is KGHSH and CDR2 is LQKENI. The CDR3 covers 14 residues. The V segment lost 3 bases and the J segment 4 bases; nucleotides outside the gene matches: 3. CDR3 residues: CASSPGTGVYEQYF. The CDR3 DNA is TGTGCCAGCTCACCCGGGACAGGGGTGTACGAGCAGTACTTC.

The V and J genes are TRBV6-6 and TRBJ1-4; 8 bases are shared with TRBD1. The CDR3 spans 14 residues. Germline loops: CDR1 MNHNY, CDR2 SVGAGI (reference sequence). Unmatched junction bases numbered 8, after V lost 6 bases and J lost 8 bases. The CDR3 region is CASRSGTGGEKLFF. The CDR3 DNA reads as TGTGCCAGCAGGTCCGGGACAGGAGGGGAAAAACTGTTTTTT.

About this clone itself: The sample has other DNA sequences that encode this CDR3 too. J is TRBJ2-1 and V is TRBV27; the D is unclear. V was shortened by 5 bases and J by 0 bases, with 8 bases between the two germline ends. Germline V gene sequence: CDR1 MNHEY, CDR2 SMNVEV (reference sequence). The CDR3 has 14 amino acids. CDR3 loop: CASSLRVSYNEQFF. The DNA of the CDR3 is TGTGCCAGCAGTCTCCGGGTCTCCTACAATGAGCAGTTCTTC.

This chain joins TRBV2 and TRBJ1-2, with 8 bases identical to TRBD1. Germline CDR1 reads SNHLY; CDR2 reads FYNNEI. The CDR3 loop spans 13 amino acids. V lost 1 base to trimming and J lost 7 bases; unmatched junction nucleotides: 2. The CDR3 here is CASSEGTGFGYTF. The CDR3 DNA sequence: TGTGCCAGCAGTGAAGGGACAGGGTTTGGCTACACCTTC.

This clone was recorded only once. The chain is built from TRBV7-8 and TRBJ1-5, with 10 bases fitting TRBD1. The CDR3 covers 17 residues. Germline V lookup: CDR1 SGHVS, CDR2 FQNEAQ. The V and J ends lost 4 bases and 0 bases, in that order; junction bases with no gene match: 6. Here the CDR3 reads CASSSWTGGSSNQPQHF. CDR3 nucleotides: TGTGCCAGCAGCTCTTGGACAGGGGGAAGTAGCAATCAGCCCCAGCATTTT.

This chain uses TRBV2 with TRBJ2-7; possible D gene TRBD1, 5 bases. Germline V lookup: CDR1 SNHLY, CDR2 FYNNEI. The CDR3 has 17 amino acids. Trimming shortened V by 1 base and J by 0 bases, and 16 bases separated the two germline ends. DNA for the CDR3: TGTGCCAGCAGTGAAGTTAGTAGGCAGGGCGGCTCCTACGAGCAGTACTTC. Its protein product is CASSEVSRQGGSYEQYF.

This chain uses TRBV6-4 with TRBJ2-2; D is ambiguous. The CDR3 loop spans 13 amino acids. The V and J ends lost 3 bases and 1 base respectively, with 3 bases between them. CDR1 is MRHNA, CDR2 SNTAGT, per germline. CDR3 amino acids: CASSDKNTGELFF. DNA of the CDR3: TGTGCCAGCAGTGATAAGAACACCGGGGAGCTGTTTTTT.

The chain couples TRBV5-4 to TRBJ2-1, with TRBD1 matching over 8 bases. The V gene end was trimmed by 7 bases and the J gene end by 8 bases; junction bases not matched to a gene: 11. The germline gives CDR1 SGHNT, CDR2 YYREEE (reference sequence). The CDR3 is 14 residues long. CDR3 sequence: CASGKRTGSDEQFF. The CDR3 DNA sequence: TGTGCCAGCGGTAAGCGGACAGGGAGCGATGAGCAGTTCTTC.

This clone was seen more than once but under ten times. The chain joins TRBV4-1 to TRBJ2-1; D gene uncertain. CDR3 length: 13 amino acids. Germline CDR1 MGHRA, CDR2 YSYEKL. Between the trimmed V and J ends, which lost 1 base and 3 bases, there was a span of 4 bases. The CDR3 spells CASSQAFYNEQFF. Here the CDR3 DNA reads TGCGCCAGCAGCCAAGCCTTCTACAATGAGCAGTTCTTC.

The rearrangement links TRBV28 to TRBJ1-2, with a weak D call TRBD1 (6 bases). CDR1 and CDR2 (germline): MDHEN, SYDVKM. The V end lost 1 base, the J end lost 10 bases, and 19 bases lay between the germline ends. The CDR3 has 15 residues. The CDR3 reads CASSLYIPSTGHYTF. CDR3 in DNA: TGTGCCAGCAGTTTATATATCCCTTCGACAGGCCACTACACCTTC.

Ten or more counts support this clone. The rearrangement joins TRBV14 to TRBJ2-2, with 8 bases fitting TRBD2. The CDR3 is made up of 19 amino acids. The V segment lost 0 bases and the J segment 1 base; nucleotides outside the gene matches: 10. In germline, CDR1 is SGHDN, CDR2 FVKESK. CDR3 nucleotides: TGTGCCAGCAGCCAAGATCTCGGAGCGGGAGCGGGGAACACCGGGGAGCTGTTTTTT. Translation gives CASSQDLGAGAGNTGELFF.